A selection of T cell receptor beta chains follows, all from one sample in a study of blood T cell dynamics during melanoma immunotherapy. Assay: immunoSEQ multiplex PCR; the TCRdb copy retains only in-frame clones and omits some. The sample consists of about 8,500 clones, 81% of them appearing once. Specimen: blood, collected from a patient treated with checkpoint blockade. The source of these receptors is a human donor with melanoma. Both conserved end residues are part of each CDR3. D genes are given only for firm matches. Size values are once, few and many counts, or a class for expanded clones, and some rows have none.

TGTGCCTGGAGTGACCCCGGACTAGCCGTCACAGATACGCAGTATTTT,CAWSDPGLAVTDTQYF,TRBV30,TRBJ2-3,-,TRBD2
TGTGCCAGCACGGACAGGGGGGGTTCCTACGAGCAGTACTTC,CASTDRGGSYEQYF,TRBV6-5,TRBJ2-7,-,TRBD1
TGTGCCAGCAGCCTCCGCTCCGGGACAAGGGGACAAGAGACCCAGTACTTC,CASSLRSGTRGQETQYF,TRBV21-1,TRBJ2-5,-,-
TGTGCCAGCAGCTCATCACTCGAGCAGTACTTC,CASSSSLEQYF,TRBV28,TRBJ2-7,once,-
TGTGCCAGCAGTTTATCGGCGCGTCCGTTCTTC,CASSLSARPFF,TRBV28,TRBJ2-1,-,-
TGTGCCAGCAGTCCCGGGACAGGGGGCTATAATTCACCCCTCCACTTT,CASSPGTGGYNSPLHF,TRBV5-6,TRBJ1-6,-,TRBD1
TGTGCCAGCAGCTTGAGTTTTAGCGGGAGTCTCAGTGAGCAGTTCTTC,CASSLSFSGSLSEQFF,TRBV7-9,TRBJ2-1,-,TRBD2
TGTGCCAGTAGTTTATCACGGAGCTCCTATAATTCACCCCTCCACTTT,CASSLSRSSYNSPLHF,TRBV19,TRBJ1-6,once,-
TGTGCCATCAGCCCGGGTGGTAGCAATCAGCCCCAGCATTTT,CAISPGGSNQPQHF,TRBV28,TRBJ1-5,-,-
TGCGCCAGCACCTACGGGGCTCTGGAGACCCAGTACTTC,CASTYGALETQYF,TRBV10-2,TRBJ2-5,-,-